This TCR beta chain appears in the sequencing data of a study of T cell responses to AZD1222 COVID-19 vaccine. Assay: immunoSEQ multiplex PCR; the TCRdb copy retains only in-frame clones and omits some. The repertoire has about 140,000 clones, approximately 89% of them found once; the top ten carry 4.7%. The CDR3 runs to 18 residues. Germline CDR1 SGHTA, CDR2 FQGNSA. The trim removed 1 base at V and 1 base at J, leaving 7 bases unmatched. The sequenced sample was peripheral blood, obtained on day 0 of AZD1222 vaccination. The chain uses TRBV7-2 and TRBJ1-5, with 10 bases that match TRBD1. This TCR was recovered from an adult in good health. CDR3 nucleotides: TGTGCCAGCAGCTTAGGGGACAGGGGTGTTCGCAGCAATCAGCCCCAGCATTTT. This codes for CASSLGDRGVRSNQPQHF.